This T cell receptor (beta chain) was recovered during a study of blood T cells in healthy people across ages. Background on the study: In model experiments, template switching was able to capture about one barcoded beta molecule for every two T cells that were present. Study-wide results and caveats: Older age went with lower TCR beta diversity per million T cells, in a roughly linear way.

This clonotype was detected ten times or more. Antigen specificity is unknown. PCR was performed a second time for about 7 to 11 cycles using a sample-barcoded 5' primer and a J-beta primer mix. The study obtained at least 2.5 million CDR3-containing paired-end reads from every sample. TCRdb ran MiXCR on the 5' RACE reads and lists one entry per CDR3 protein. Of under 2 million distinct CDR3 sequences in the sample, about 35% were seen once. Germline V gene data show CDR1 as SGHTA and CDR2 as FQGTGA. The CDR3 is made up of 16 amino acids. V lost 3 bases to trimming and J lost 0 bases; unmatched junction nucleotides: 2.

The source of this sequence is a woman aged 30 to 39 in good health. The chain employs TRBV7-3 and TRBJ2-1; 10 positions agree with TRBD2. Sequenced input: blood. This CDR3 is CASSLASGSSYNEQFF. In DNA, the CDR3 is TGTGCCAGCAGCTTGGCTAGCGGGAGCTCCTACAATGAGCAGTTCTTC.